The clone carrying this T cell receptor beta chain has more than one count but fewer than ten. Amplification used 60 Vbeta primers and 13 Jbeta primers. Method: immunoSEQ multiplex PCR; TCRdb's copy keeps in-frame clones and lacks some. The sample has 100,000 to 150,000 clones, about 78% seen once. The record originates from a study of cytomegalovirus exposure and HLA in healthy donors. The specimen was PBMCs. The source is a female donor in good health and CMV-seronegative.

CDR3 in amino acids: CASSVRTSGTNEQFF. CDR3 nucleotide sequence: TGTGCCAGCTCAGTAAGGACTAGCGGAACCAATGAGCAGTTCTTC. The chain carries TRBV18 and TRBJ2-1; TRBD2 aligns across 10 bases. The ends lost 5 bases at V and 6 bases at J; junction bases unmatched: 7. Looked up from germline, CDR1 is KGHSH and CDR2 is LQKENI. This CDR3 contains 15 residues.